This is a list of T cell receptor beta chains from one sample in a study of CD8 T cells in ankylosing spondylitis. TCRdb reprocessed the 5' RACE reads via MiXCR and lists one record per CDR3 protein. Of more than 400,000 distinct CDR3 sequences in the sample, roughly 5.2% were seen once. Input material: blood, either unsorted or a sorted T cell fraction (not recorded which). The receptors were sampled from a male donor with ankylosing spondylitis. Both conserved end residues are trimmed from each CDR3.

cdr3_aa: TASLGDSYGYT
j_call: TRBJ1-2
v_call: TRBV20-1

cdr3_aa: SASQGPNTEAF
j_call: TRBJ1-1
v_call: TRBV20-1

cdr3_aa: AISLSYSGRAWADTQY
j_call: TRBJ2-3
v_call: TRBV10-3

cdr3_aa: ASSVDVPLTEAF
j_call: TRBJ1-1
v_call: TRBV9

cdr3_aa: ASSGGPATNEKLF
j_call: TRBJ1-4
v_call: TRBV6-1

cdr3_aa: AIRGVEQF
j_call: TRBJ2-1
v_call: TRBV7-9

cdr3_aa: ASSLRDRYDEQY
j_call: TRBJ2-7
v_call: TRBV4-1

cdr3_aa: AISQLRVSTDTQY
j_call: TRBJ2-3
v_call: TRBV10-3

cdr3_aa: AIGTPGGPQY
j_call: TRBJ2-3
v_call: TRBV5-1

cdr3_aa: ASSVGSYVTEQY
j_call: TRBJ2-7
v_call: TRBV2

cdr3_aa: ASLRRRDGRTEAF
j_call: TRBJ1-1
v_call: TRBV19

cdr3_aa: ASSQVGGDTQY
j_call: TRBJ2-3
v_call: TRBV4-3

cdr3_aa: SVDPPGLPSTDTQY
j_call: TRBJ2-3
v_call: TRBV29-1

cdr3_aa: ASLFFGDTEAF
j_call: TRBJ1-1
v_call: TRBV28

cdr3_aa: ASSSPLDGEYGYT
j_call: TRBJ1-2
v_call: TRBV6-5

cdr3_aa: ASSPYGGPAYEQY
j_call: TRBJ2-7
v_call: TRBV27

cdr3_aa: ASSRRTGLGETQY
j_call: TRBJ2-5
v_call: TRBV5-1

cdr3_aa: ASSPPRGRSDTEAF
j_call: TRBJ1-1
v_call: TRBV18

cdr3_aa: ASSYSAGGPKETQY
j_call: TRBJ2-5
v_call: TRBV6-2/TRBV6-3

cdr3_aa: AISGLGSSQPQH
j_call: TRBJ1-5
v_call: TRBV10-3

cdr3_aa: SARDPTGTPDNEQF
j_call: TRBJ2-1
v_call: TRBV20-1

cdr3_aa: ASREGGGPELGTEAF
j_call: TRBJ1-1
v_call: TRBV28

cdr3_aa: ASTSVGGQETQY
j_call: TRBJ2-5
v_call: TRBV7-9

cdr3_aa: ASSLYRENEQF
j_call: TRBJ2-1
v_call: TRBV11-1

cdr3_aa: ASTSRLGTRNTEAF
j_call: TRBJ1-1
v_call: TRBV6-5

cdr3_aa: ASGGTGVPQH
j_call: TRBJ1-5
v_call: TRBV2

cdr3_aa: SVTGTITYEQY
j_call: TRBJ2-7
v_call: TRBV29-1

cdr3_aa: ASSIRTGQGQY
j_call: TRBJ2-7
v_call: TRBV27

cdr3_aa: ASSNWEGARETQY
j_call: TRBJ2-5
v_call: TRBV6-1

cdr3_aa: ASSPSLGATQY
j_call: TRBJ2-5
v_call: TRBV3-1

cdr3_aa: ASSLVRTGGGVLAKNIQY
j_call: TRBJ2-4
v_call: TRBV7-8

cdr3_aa: SEDRAGDTQY
j_call: TRBJ2-3
v_call: TRBV29-1

cdr3_aa: ASSFFPGSTEAF
j_call: TRBJ1-1
v_call: TRBV12-3/TRBV12-4

cdr3_aa: ASSQGTGTAEKLF
j_call: TRBJ1-4
v_call: TRBV4-3

cdr3_aa: SGLPGPRYEQY
j_call: TRBJ2-7
v_call: TRBV20-1

cdr3_aa: ASSITSGPYNEQF
j_call: TRBJ2-1
v_call: TRBV7-2

cdr3_aa: SAGTGGITGELF
j_call: TRBJ2-2
v_call: TRBV20-1

cdr3_aa: ASSFRGTEAF
j_call: TRBJ1-1
v_call: TRBV12-3/TRBV12-4

cdr3_aa: ASSLLGGRFDEQY
j_call: TRBJ2-7
v_call: TRBV12-3/TRBV12-4

cdr3_aa: ASSHSPSGARGNEQF
j_call: TRBJ2-1
v_call: TRBV4-2

cdr3_aa: ASSSDGGSYTDTQY
j_call: TRBJ2-3
v_call: TRBV7-9

cdr3_aa: ASRRHSTNTEAF
j_call: TRBJ1-1
v_call: TRBV6-1

cdr3_aa: SAYSGGDQPQH
j_call: TRBJ1-5
v_call: TRBV20-1

cdr3_aa: ASSIRSLPATNEKLF
j_call: TRBJ1-4
v_call: TRBV19

cdr3_aa: ASSLTGIRTYNEQF
j_call: TRBJ2-1
v_call: TRBV5-1

cdr3_aa: ASSLNRASSNYGYT
j_call: TRBJ1-2
v_call: TRBV28

cdr3_aa: ASSQETSGVSSYEQY
j_call: TRBJ2-7
v_call: TRBV4-2

cdr3_aa: ASGELGQLNTEAF
j_call: TRBJ1-1
v_call: TRBV18

cdr3_aa: ASSSTYSGNTIY
j_call: TRBJ1-3
v_call: TRBV12-3/TRBV12-4

cdr3_aa: ASSSNSGGTTADTQY
j_call: TRBJ2-3
v_call: TRBV6-2/TRBV6-3

cdr3_aa: SAPPDGGTEAF
j_call: TRBJ1-1
v_call: TRBV20-1

cdr3_aa: ASSQDRVLAGEQF
j_call: TRBJ2-1
v_call: TRBV4-3

cdr3_aa: ASSQETRVAF
j_call: TRBJ1-1
v_call: TRBV3-1

cdr3_aa: SASQDSFGTKNIQY
j_call: TRBJ2-4
v_call: TRBV20-1

cdr3_aa: ASSLVLAGNYEQY
j_call: TRBJ2-7
v_call: TRBV7-9

cdr3_aa: ASSLAKSGHPLETQY
j_call: TRBJ2-5
v_call: TRBV5-1

cdr3_aa: SARPHGFENIQY
j_call: TRBJ2-4
v_call: TRBV20-1

cdr3_aa: ATSTRTPGSSGANVLT
j_call: TRBJ2-6
v_call: TRBV15

cdr3_aa: ASSQEEGGGRTEAF
j_call: TRBJ1-1
v_call: TRBV4-2

cdr3_aa: ASSAAGRGTGELF
j_call: TRBJ2-2
v_call: TRBV7-2